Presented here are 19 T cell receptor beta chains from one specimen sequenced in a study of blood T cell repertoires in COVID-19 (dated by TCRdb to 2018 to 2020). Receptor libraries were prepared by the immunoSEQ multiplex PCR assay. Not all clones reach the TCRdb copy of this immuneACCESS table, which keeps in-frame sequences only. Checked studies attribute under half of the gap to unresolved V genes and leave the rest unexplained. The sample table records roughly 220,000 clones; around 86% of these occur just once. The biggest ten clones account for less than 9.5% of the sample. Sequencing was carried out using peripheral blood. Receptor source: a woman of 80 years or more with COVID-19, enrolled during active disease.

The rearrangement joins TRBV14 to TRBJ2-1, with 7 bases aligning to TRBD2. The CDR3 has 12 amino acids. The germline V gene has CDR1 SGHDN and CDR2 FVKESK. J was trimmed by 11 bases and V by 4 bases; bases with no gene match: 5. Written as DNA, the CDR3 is TGTGCCAGCAGCCGAGGACTAGAGAAGCAGTTCTTC. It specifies CASSRGLEKQFF.

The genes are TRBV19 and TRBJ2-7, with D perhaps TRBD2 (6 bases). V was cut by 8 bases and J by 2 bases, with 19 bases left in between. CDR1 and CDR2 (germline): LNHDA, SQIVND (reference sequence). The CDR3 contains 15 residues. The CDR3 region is CASRPFGGAPYEQYF. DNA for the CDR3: TGTGCCAGTCGCCCCTTTGGCGGGGCCCCCTACGAGCAGTACTTC.

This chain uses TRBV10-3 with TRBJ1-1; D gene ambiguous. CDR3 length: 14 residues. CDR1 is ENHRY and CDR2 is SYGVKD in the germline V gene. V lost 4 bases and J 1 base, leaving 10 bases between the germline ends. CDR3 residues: CAISVGPPNTEAFF. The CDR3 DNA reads TGTGCCATCAGTGTTGGGCCTCCGAACACTGAAGCTTTCTTT.

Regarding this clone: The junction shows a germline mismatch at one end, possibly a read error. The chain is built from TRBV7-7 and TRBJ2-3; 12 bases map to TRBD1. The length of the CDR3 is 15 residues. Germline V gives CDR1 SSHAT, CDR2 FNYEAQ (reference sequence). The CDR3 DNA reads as TGTGCTAGCAGTTCCGGGACAGGGGGCGAGGATACGCAGTATTTT. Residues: CASSSGTGGEDTQYF.

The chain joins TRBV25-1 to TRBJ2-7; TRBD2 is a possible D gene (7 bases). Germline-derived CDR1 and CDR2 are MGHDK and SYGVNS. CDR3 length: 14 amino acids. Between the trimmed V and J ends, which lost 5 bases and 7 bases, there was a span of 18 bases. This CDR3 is CASSTIGGLGEQYF. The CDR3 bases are TGTGCCAGCAGTACCATCGGGGGGCTGGGGGAGCAGTACTTC.

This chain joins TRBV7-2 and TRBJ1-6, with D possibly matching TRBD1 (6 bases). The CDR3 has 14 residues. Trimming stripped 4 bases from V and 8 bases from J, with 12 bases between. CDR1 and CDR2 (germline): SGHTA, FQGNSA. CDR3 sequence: CASSYIGGHSPLHF. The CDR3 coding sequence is TGTGCCAGCAGCTATATAGGGGGTCATTCACCCCTCCACTTT.

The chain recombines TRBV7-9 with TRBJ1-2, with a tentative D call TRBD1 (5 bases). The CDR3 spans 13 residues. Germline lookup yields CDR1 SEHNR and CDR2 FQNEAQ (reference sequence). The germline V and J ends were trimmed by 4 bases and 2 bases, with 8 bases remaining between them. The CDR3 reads CASSSRQNYGYTF. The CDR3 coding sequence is TGTGCCAGCAGCTCTAGACAGAACTATGGCTACACCTTC.

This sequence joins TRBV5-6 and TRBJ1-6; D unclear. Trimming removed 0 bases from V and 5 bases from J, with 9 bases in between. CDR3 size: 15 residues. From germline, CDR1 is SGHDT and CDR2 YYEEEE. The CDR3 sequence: CASSLVPGDNSPLHF. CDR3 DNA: TGTGCCAGCAGCTTGGTTCCGGGAGATAATTCACCCCTCCACTTT.

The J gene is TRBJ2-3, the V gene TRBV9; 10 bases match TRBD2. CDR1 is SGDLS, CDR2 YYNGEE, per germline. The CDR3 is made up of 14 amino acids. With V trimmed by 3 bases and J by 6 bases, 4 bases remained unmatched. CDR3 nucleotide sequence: TGTGCCAGCAGCGAGAGCGGGAGGGCGGATACGCAGTATTTT. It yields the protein CASSESGRADTQYF.

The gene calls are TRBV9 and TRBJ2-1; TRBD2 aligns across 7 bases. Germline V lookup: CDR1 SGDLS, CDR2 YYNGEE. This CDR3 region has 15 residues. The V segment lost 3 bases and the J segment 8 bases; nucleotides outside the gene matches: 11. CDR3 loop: CASSAQAGKVDEQFF. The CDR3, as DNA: TGTGCCAGCAGCGCCCAAGCGGGGAAGGTCGATGAGCAGTTCTTC.

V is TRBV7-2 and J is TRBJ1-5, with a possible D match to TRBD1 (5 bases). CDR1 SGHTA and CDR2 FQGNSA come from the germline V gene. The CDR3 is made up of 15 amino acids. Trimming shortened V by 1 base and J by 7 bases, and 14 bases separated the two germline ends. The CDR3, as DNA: TGTGCCAGCAGCTTAGACGGGGGTAGGGGACAGCCCCAGCATTTT. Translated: CASSLDGGRGQPQHF.

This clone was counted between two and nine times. For the CDR3, the DNA is TGTGCCATCAGTGGTTCCGGGTACAATGAGCAGTTCTTC. Its protein product is CAISGSGYNEQFF. V gene TRBV10-3 combines with J gene TRBJ2-1; D gene unclear. V was clipped by 4 bases and J by 4 bases, with 8 bases between them. From germline, CDR1 is ENHRY and CDR2 SYGVKD. The CDR3 runs to 13 residues.

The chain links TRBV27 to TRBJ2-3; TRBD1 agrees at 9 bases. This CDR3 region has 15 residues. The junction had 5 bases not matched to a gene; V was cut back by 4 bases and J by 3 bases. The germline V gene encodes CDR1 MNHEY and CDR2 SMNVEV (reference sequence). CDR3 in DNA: TGTGCCAGCAGTTCCCAGGACAGGGGAACAGATACGCAGTATTTT. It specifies CASSSQDRGTDTQYF.

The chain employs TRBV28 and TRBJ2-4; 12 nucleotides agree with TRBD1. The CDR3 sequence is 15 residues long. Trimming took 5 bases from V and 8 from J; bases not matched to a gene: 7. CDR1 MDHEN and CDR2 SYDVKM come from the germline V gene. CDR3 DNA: TGTGCCAGCAGTCCGGGGGACAGGGGGCGTCACATTCAGTACTTC. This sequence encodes CASSPGDRGRHIQYF.

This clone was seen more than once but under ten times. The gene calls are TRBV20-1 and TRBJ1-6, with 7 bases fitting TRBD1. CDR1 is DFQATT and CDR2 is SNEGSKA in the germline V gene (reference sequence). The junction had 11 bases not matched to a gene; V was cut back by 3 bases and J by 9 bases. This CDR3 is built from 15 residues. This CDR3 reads CSASLETGMGSPLHF. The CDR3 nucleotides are TGCAGTGCTAGTCTAGAGACAGGGATGGGTTCACCCCTCCACTTT.

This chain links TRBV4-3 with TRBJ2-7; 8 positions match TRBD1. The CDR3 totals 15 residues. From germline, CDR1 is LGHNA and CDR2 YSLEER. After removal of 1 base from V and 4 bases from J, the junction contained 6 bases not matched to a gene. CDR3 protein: CASSQARTGRYEQYF. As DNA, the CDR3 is TGCGCCAGCAGCCAAGCCCGGACAGGGAGGTACGAGCAGTACTTC.

CDR3 DNA sequence: TGTGCCTGGAGGCCCACCGCAGACTATGGCTACACCTTC. Amino acid sequence: CAWRPTADYGYTF. The chain couples TRBV30 to TRBJ1-2, with unresolved D. The CDR3 covers 13 residues. With 3 bases removed from V and 3 bases from J, the gap between germline ends came to 11 bases. Germline CDR1 GTSNPN, CDR2 SVGIG (reference sequence).

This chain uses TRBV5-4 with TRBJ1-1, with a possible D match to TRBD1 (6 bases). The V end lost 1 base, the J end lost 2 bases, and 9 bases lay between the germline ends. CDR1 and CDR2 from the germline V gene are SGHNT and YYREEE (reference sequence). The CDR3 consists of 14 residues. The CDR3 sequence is CASSLKTGNTEAFF. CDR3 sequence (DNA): TGTGCCAGCAGCTTGAAGACAGGCAACACTGAAGCTTTCTTT.

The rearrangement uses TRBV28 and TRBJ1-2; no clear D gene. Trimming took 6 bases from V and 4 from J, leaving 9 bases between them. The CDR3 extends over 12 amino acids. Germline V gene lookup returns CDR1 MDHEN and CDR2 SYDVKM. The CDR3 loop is CASRSGLYGYTF. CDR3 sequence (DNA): TGTGCCAGCAGGTCAGGCCTCTATGGCTACACCTTC.